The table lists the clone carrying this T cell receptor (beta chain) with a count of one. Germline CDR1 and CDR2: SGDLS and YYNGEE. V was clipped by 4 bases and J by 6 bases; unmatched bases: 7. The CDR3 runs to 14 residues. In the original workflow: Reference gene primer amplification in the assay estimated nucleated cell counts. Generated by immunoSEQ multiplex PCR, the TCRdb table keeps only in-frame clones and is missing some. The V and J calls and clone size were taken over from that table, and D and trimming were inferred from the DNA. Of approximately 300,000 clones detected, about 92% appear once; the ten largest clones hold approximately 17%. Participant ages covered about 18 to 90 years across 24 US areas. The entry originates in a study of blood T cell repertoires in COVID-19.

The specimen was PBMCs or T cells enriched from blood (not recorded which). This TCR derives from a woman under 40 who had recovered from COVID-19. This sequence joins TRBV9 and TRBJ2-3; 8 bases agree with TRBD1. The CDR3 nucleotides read TGTGCCAGCAGCCCACGGACAGGGCGGGATACGCAGTATTTT. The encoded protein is CASSPRTGRDTQYF.